The text below deals with one T cell receptor (beta chain). The antigen is unknown. TCRdb's copy holds only in-frame clones and misses some; the assay was immunoSEQ multiplex PCR. The profile shows roughly 63,000 clones, less than 75% of them singletons. This entry comes from a study of cytotoxic CD8 clonotypes in ibrutinib-treated CLL. Study overall: Averaging across samples gave approximately 250,000 productive templates and 75,000 to 100,000 productive rearrangements. Study findings and constraints: Clonality increased at ibrutinib response, then returned toward baseline at progression. Private clonotypes, not public ones, expanded at ibrutinib response.

The CDR3 runs to 16 residues. Germline V gene data show CDR1 as SGHVS and CDR2 as FNYEAQ. Trimming stripped 1 base from V and 4 bases from J, with 13 bases between. Sequenced material: PBMCs, taken after 12 months of ibrutinib treatment. The sequence was obtained from a human donor with chronic lymphocytic leukemia. V is TRBV7-6 and J is TRBJ2-2; maybe TRBD1 (6 bases). CDR3 sequence reads: CASSLDGRGPTGELFF. The CDR3 DNA reads as TGTGCCAGCAGCTTAGACGGCAGGGGTCCCACCGGGGAGCTGTTTTTT.